The 5 T cell receptor beta chains below come from one sample, sequenced in a study of T-cell reconstitution after alpha-beta-depleted transplantation in children (dated by TCRdb to the mid-2010s). This specimen's treatment or condition label, interpreted: allogeneic hematopoietic cell transplantation with graft depleted of TCRalphabeta T cells and CD19 B cells. Receptor amplification or capture employed PCR. The data were produced on an Illumina HiSeq 2500. TCR libraries were prepared with molecular barcoding, using unique molecular identifiers to normalize TCRbeta repertoire quantification. TCRdb ran its own pipeline on the public reads, namely fastp trimming at Q25 and MiXCR clone calling, and kept in-frame beta chains. CDR3 protein duplicates are merged, each entry listing the most common genes and DNA. This sample has some 300,000 distinct CDR3 sequences in its table, and roughly a tenth of those were observed once. Together, the top ten hold roughly 7% of the sample.

The input for sequencing was PBMCs, taken before TCRalphabeta/CD19-depleted stem cell transplant. All receptors derive from a boy in the first two years of life with acute myeloid leukemia, due to receive a stem cell transplant.

This clonotype was seen ten or more times. The chain carries TRBV12-3 or TRBV12-4 and TRBJ2-7; 12 bases align to TRBD2. The junction had 6 bases not matched to a gene; V was cut back by 6 bases and J by 0 bases. This CDR3 region has 16 residues. The CDR3 nucleotides read TGTGCCAGCAGCATACTAGCGGGGGGCCCCTCCTACGAGCAGTACTTC. Translating it yields CASSILAGGPSYEQYF.

The genes are TRBV15 and TRBJ2-1; the match to TRBD2 covers 9 bases. Trimming cost V 2 bases and J 1 base; bases outside gene matches: 6. This CDR3 is built from 17 residues. In germline, CDR1 is LNHNV, CDR2 YYDKDF (reference sequence). Here the CDR3 reads CATSRIGLATSYNEQFF. CDR3 bases: TGTGCCACCAGCAGAATCGGACTAGCGACTTCCTACAATGAGCAGTTCTTC.

Many counts were recorded for this clonotype. The V call is TRBV11-1, the J call TRBJ2-1; 7 bases align to TRBD2. Looked up from germline, CDR1 is SGHAT and CDR2 is FQDESV (reference sequence). V gave up 1 base and J gave up 4 bases; unmatched junction bases: 7. This CDR3 has 16 amino acids. The CDR3 protein is CASSLGTSSIYNEQFF. In nucleotides, the CDR3 is TGTGCCAGCAGCTTAGGGACTAGTTCAATTTACAATGAGCAGTTCTTC.

This clonotype was found many times. The chain has TRBV6-1 and TRBJ2-3; no firm D call. CDR3 size: 14 residues. Deletions cut 0 bases from V and 2 bases from J, with 6 bases between. Looked up from germline, CDR1 is MNHNS and CDR2 is SASEGT. CDR3 in amino acids: CASSEASITDTQYF. The CDR3 nucleotides are TGTGCCAGCAGTGAAGCCTCGATCACAGATACGCAGTATTTT.

The sample holds many counts of this clonotype. V is TRBV12-3 or TRBV12-4 and J is TRBJ2-2, with 7 bases fitting TRBD2. The CDR3 is 14 amino acids. Trimming took 3 bases from V and 6 from J; bases not matched to a gene: 4. CDR3 in amino acids: CASSLGGAAGELFF. The CDR3 DNA sequence: TGTGCCAGCAGTTTGGGAGGGGCGGCCGGGGAGCTGTTTTTT.